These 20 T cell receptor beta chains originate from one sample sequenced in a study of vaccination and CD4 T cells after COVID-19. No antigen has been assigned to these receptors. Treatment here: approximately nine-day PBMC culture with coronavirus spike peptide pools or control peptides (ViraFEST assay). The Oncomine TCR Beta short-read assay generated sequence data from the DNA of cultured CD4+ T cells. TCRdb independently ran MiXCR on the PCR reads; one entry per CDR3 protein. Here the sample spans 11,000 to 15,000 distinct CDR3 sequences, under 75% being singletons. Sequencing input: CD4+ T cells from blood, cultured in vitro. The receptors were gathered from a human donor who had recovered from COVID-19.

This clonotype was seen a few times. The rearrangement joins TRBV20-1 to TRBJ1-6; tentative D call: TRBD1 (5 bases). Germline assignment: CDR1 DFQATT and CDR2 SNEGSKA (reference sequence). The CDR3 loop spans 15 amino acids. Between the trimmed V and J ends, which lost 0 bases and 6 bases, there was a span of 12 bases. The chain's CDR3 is CSARDRTTLNSPLHF. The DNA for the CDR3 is TGCAGTGCTAGAGATAGGACAACCCTTAATTCACCCCTCCACTTT.

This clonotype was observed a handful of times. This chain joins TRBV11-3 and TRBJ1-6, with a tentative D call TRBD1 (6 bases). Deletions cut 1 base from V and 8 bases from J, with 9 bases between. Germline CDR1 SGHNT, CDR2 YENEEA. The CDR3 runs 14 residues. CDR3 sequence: CASSLVRGDSPLHF. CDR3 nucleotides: TGTGCCAGCAGCTTAGTTAGGGGGGATTCACCCCTCCACTTT.

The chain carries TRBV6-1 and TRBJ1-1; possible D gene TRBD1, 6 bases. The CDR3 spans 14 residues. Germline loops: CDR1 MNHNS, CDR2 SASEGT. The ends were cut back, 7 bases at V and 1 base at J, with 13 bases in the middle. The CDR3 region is CASTIETGNTEAFF. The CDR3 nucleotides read TGTGCCAGCACCATAGAGACAGGGAACACTGAAGCTTTCTTT.

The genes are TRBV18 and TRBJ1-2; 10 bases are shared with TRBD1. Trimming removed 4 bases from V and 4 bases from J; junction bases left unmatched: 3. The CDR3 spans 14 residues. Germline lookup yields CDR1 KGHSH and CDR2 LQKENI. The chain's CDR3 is CASSLGTGAYGYTF. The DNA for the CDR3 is TGTGCCAGCTCACTCGGGACAGGGGCCTATGGCTACACCTTC.

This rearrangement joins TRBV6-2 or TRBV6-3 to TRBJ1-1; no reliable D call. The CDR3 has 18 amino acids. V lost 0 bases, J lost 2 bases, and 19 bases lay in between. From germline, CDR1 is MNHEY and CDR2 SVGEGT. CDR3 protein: CASSYSHDGATFNTEAFF. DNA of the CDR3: TGTGCCAGCAGTTACTCGCACGATGGAGCGACGTTTAACACTGAAGCTTTCTTT.

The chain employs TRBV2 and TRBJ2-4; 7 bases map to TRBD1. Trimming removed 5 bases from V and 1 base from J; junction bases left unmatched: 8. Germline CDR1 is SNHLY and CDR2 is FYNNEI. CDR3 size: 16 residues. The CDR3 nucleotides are TGTGCCAGCAGTCTCCGACAGGGTTTGGCCAAAAACATTCAGTACTTC. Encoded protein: CASSLRQGLAKNIQYF.

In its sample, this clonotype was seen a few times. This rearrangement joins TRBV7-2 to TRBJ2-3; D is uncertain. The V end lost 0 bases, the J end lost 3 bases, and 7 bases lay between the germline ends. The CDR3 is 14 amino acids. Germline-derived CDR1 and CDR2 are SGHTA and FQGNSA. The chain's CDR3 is CASSLAIGTDTQYF. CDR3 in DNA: TGTGCCAGCAGCTTAGCGATAGGGACAGATACGCAGTATTTT.

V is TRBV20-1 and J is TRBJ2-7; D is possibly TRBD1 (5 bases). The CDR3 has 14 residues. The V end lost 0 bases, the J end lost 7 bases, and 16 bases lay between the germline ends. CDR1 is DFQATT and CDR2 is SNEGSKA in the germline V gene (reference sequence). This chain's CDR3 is CSARDKGVPFEQYF. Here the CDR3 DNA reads TGCAGTGCTAGAGATAAAGGGGTTCCGTTTGAGCAGTACTTC.

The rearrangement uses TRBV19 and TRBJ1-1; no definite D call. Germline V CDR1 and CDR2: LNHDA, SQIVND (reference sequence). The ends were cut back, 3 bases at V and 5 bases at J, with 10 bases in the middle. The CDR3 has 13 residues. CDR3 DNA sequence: TGTGCCAGTAGTATGCGGAGGGATACTGAAGCTTTCTTT. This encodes CASSMRRDTEAFF.

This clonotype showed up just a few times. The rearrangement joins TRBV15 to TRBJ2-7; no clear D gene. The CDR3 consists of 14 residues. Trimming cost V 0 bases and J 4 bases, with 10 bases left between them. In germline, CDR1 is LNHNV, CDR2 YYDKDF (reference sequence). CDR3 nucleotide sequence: TGTGCCACCAGCAGAGACCCCCTGGGTTACGAGCAGTACTTC. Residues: CATSRDPLGYEQYF.

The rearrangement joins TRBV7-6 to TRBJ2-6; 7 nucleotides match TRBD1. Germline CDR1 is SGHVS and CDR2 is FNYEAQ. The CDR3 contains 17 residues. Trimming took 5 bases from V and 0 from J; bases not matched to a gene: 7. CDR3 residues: CASSRTGEPSGANVLTF. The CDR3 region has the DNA TGTGCCAGCAGCCGTACAGGGGAACCCTCTGGGGCCAACGTCCTGACTTTC.

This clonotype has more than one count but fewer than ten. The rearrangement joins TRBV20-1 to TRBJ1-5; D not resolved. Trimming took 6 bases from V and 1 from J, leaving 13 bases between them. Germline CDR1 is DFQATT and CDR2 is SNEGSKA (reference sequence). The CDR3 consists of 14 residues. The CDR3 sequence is CSAPSRASNQPQHF. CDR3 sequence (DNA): TGCAGTGCCCCATCGAGGGCCAGCAATCAGCCCCAGCATTTT.

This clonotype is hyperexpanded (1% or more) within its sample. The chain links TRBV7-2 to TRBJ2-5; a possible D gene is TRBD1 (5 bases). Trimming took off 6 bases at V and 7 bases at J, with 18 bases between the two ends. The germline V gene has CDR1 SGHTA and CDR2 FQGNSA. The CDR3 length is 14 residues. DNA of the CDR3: TGTGCCAGCAGTCTCCGGACACTTGAAGTGACCCAGTACTTC. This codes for CASSLRTLEVTQYF.

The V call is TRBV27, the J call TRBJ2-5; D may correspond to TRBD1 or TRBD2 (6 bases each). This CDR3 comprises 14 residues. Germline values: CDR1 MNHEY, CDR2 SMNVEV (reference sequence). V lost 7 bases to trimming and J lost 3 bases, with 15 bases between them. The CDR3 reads CASKGGTGEETQYF. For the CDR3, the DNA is TGTGCCAGCAAAGGGGGTACGGGGGAAGAGACCCAGTACTTC.

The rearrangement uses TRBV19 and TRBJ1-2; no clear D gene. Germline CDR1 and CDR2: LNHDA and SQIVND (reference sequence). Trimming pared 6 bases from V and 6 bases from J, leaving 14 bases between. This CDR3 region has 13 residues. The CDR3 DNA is TGTGCCAGTAGCCCGGCCGGGGTTCATGGCTACACCTTC. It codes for CASSPAGVHGYTF.

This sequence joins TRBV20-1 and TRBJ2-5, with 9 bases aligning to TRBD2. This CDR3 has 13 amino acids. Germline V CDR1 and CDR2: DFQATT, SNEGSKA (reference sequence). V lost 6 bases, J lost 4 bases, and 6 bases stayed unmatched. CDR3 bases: TGCAGTGCAGCAGCGGGAGGCAGAGAGACCCAGTACTTC. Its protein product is CSAAAGGRETQYF.

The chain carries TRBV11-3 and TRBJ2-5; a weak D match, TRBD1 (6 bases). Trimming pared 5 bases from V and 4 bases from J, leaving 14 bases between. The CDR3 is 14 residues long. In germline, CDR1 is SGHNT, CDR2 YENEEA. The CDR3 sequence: CASSPKTGLETQYF. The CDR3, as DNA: TGTGCCAGCAGCCCTAAGACAGGTCTAGAGACCCAGTACTTC.

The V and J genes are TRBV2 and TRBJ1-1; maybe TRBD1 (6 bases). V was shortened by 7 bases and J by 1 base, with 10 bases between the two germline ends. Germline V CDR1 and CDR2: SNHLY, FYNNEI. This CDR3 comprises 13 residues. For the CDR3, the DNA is TGTGCCAGCAATTACAGGGAGAACACTGAAGCTTTCTTT. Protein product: CASNYRENTEAFF.

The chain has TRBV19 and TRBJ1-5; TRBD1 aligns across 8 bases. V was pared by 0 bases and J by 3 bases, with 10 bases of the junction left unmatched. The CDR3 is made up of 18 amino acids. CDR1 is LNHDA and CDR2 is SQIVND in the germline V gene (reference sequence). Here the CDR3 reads CASSIDLGQGVLNQPQHF. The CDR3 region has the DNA TGTGCCAGTAGTATAGATCTTGGACAGGGCGTCCTCAATCAGCCCCAGCATTTT.

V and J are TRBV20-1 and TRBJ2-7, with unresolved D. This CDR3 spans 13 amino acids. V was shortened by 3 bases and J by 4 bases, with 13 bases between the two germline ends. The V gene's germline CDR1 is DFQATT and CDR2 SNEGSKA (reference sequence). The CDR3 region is CSARADRIYEQYF. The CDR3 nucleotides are TGCAGTGCTAGGGCTGATAGAATTTACGAGCAGTACTTC.